One sample yielded the 5 T cell receptor beta chains listed below, sequenced in a study of blood T cell repertoires in COVID-19. Clones were read by immunoSEQ multiplex PCR, and TCRdb kept only the in-frame ones, dropping some. The data show 84,000 or so clones, approximately 81% seen once. The specimen was peripheral blood. These TCRs come from a woman older than 75 with acute or convalescent COVID-19.

V usage is TRBV7-8 and J usage is TRBJ2-3; TRBD2 agrees at 8 bases. With 2 bases clipped from V and 4 bases from J, the junction kept 14 bases outside the gene matches. Germline V gene sequence: CDR1 SGHVS, CDR2 FQNEAQ. The CDR3 is 18 residues long. The CDR3 sequence: CASSLKPGGAWGADTQYF. The CDR3, as DNA: TGTGCCAGCAGCTTAAAACCCGGGGGGGCCTGGGGCGCAGATACGCAGTATTTT. Combining the CDR3 with reference TRBV7-8 and TRBJ2-3 gives the whole variable domain GAGVSQSPRYKVAKRGQDVALRCDPISGHVSLFWYQQALGQGPEFLTYFQNEAQLDKSGLPSDRFFAERPEGSVSTLKIQRTQQEDSAVYLCASSLKPGGAWGADTQYFGPGTRLTVL.

The chain carries TRBV7-8 and TRBJ2-7; no clear D. The V gene's germline CDR1 is SGHVS and CDR2 FQNEAQ. This CDR3 has 14 residues. The V gene lost 5 bases and the J gene lost 4 bases, with 15 bases spanning the gap. In DNA form, the CDR3 reads TGTGCCAGCAGCAGACTTAACGCTGGGTACGAGCAGTACTTC. Its protein is CASSRLNAGYEQYF.

The genes are TRBV9 and TRBJ2-7; D is perhaps TRBD2 (5 bases). The CDR3 loop spans 12 amino acids. Germline CDR1 is SGDLS and CDR2 is YYNGEE. Trimming stripped 4 bases from V and 2 bases from J, with 7 bases between. The DNA of the CDR3 is TGTGCCAGCAGCCCGGGAACCTACGAGCAGTACTTC. Amino acid sequence: CASSPGTYEQYF.

This sequence joins TRBV4-1 and TRBJ1-4; TRBD1 matches at 9 bases. Germline assignment: CDR1 MGHRA and CDR2 YSYEKL. The CDR3 covers 17 residues. V shed 3 bases and J 4 bases; nucleotides not matched to a gene: 9. The CDR3 here is CASSHPGQGSGNEKLFF. The CDR3 nucleotides are TGCGCCAGCAGCCACCCGGGACAGGGTTCCGGTAATGAAAAACTGTTTTTT.

This chain connects TRBV10-1 to TRBJ2-1, with D tentatively TRBD2 (5 bases). Germline V gene lookup returns CDR1 WNHNN and CDR2 SYGVQD (reference sequence). V lost 5 bases and J 2 bases, leaving 10 bases between the germline ends. This CDR3 comprises 14 residues. As DNA, the CDR3 is TGCGCCAGCAGTAAGCGGTCTACCTACAATGAGCAGTTCTTC. Its protein product is CASSKRSTYNEQFF.